These 7 T cell receptor beta chains were all obtained from the same sample, sequenced in a study of identical twins. A single record per CDR3 protein comes from TCRdb applying MiXCR to the 5' RACE reads. The sample lists 500,000 to 650,000 distinct CDR3 sequences, around 7.5% occurring once. A further study also used this sample, focusing on yellow fever vaccine responses in identical twins.

Material: PBMCs. The receptor set was obtained from a woman under 30 in good health.

A few counts support this clonotype. The chain links TRBV5-1 to TRBJ1-5, with unresolved D. Germline CDR1 SGHRS, CDR2 YFSETQ. This CDR3 has 15 residues. V was cut by 4 bases and J by 6 bases, with 17 bases left in between. The CDR3 reads CASSVSDRMAQPQHF. In nucleotides, the CDR3 is TGCGCCAGCAGCGTCTCGGACCGGATGGCTCAGCCCCAGCATTTT.

This CDR3 is CASDGPGLAYNEQFF. CDR3 nucleotide sequence: TGTGCCAGCGACGGTCCGGGACTCGCCTACAATGAGCAGTTCTTC. The V and J genes are TRBV12-3 or TRBV12-4 and TRBJ2-1, with D possibly matching TRBD2 (6 bases). The CDR3 spans 15 residues. Trimming shortened V by 8 bases and J by 2 bases, and 16 bases separated the two germline ends.

This clonotype turned up a few times. The chain has TRBV28 and TRBJ1-1, with D hard to call. Germline assignment: CDR1 MDHEN and CDR2 SYDVKM. This CDR3 is 12 amino acids long. V was cut by 6 bases and J by 4 bases, with 9 bases left in between. CDR3 protein: CASRQDITEAFF. CDR3 coding DNA: TGTGCCAGCAGGCAGGATATCACTGAAGCTTTCTTT. The entire variable domain, with the rest obtained from reference TRBV28 and TRBJ1-1, is as follows: DVKVTQSSRYLVKRTGEKVFLECVQDMDHENMFWYRQDPGLGLRLIYFSYDVKMKEKGDIPEGYSVSREKKERFSLILESASTNQTSMYLCASRQDITEAFFGQGTRLTVV.

This clonotype was seen many times. The rearrangement uses TRBV2 and TRBJ1-1; D is uncertain. Trimming shortened V by 7 bases and J by 5 bases, and 8 bases separated the two germline ends. From germline, CDR1 is SNHLY and CDR2 FYNNEI. CDR3 length equals 11 residues. CDR3 protein: CASIAITEAFF. The CDR3, as DNA: TGTGCCAGCATAGCCATTACTGAAGCTTTCTTT.

The rearrangement joins TRBV7-2 to TRBJ2-1, with D hard to call. This CDR3 has 16 residues. Trimming took off 0 bases at V and 2 bases at J, with 11 bases between the two ends. Germline V lookup: CDR1 SGHTA, CDR2 FQGNSA. The DNA of the CDR3 is TGTGCCAGCAGCTTAGCTGGGTCCGTTACCTACAATGAGCAGTTCTTC. Translated, it gives CASSLAGSVTYNEQFF.

This clonotype was detected ten times or more. The chain carries TRBV29-1 and TRBJ2-1, with 7 bases lining up with TRBD2. This CDR3 has 16 residues. Germline V gene sequence: CDR1 SQVTM, CDR2 ANQGSEA. The ends lost 6 bases at V and 9 bases at J; junction bases unmatched: 20. The CDR3 loop is CSVVERGAFSVGEQFF. DNA for the CDR3: TGCAGCGTCGTGGAGCGGGGAGCCTTTTCGGTCGGTGAGCAGTTCTTC.

This clonotype was seen ten or more times. The CDR3: CASSKAYEQYF. The CDR3 DNA is TGTGCCAGCAGTAAAGCCTACGAGCAGTACTTC. This chain links TRBV12-3 or TRBV12-4 with TRBJ2-7; D gene ambiguous. V lost 5 bases to trimming and J lost 2 bases, with 4 bases between them. The length of the CDR3 is 11 residues.